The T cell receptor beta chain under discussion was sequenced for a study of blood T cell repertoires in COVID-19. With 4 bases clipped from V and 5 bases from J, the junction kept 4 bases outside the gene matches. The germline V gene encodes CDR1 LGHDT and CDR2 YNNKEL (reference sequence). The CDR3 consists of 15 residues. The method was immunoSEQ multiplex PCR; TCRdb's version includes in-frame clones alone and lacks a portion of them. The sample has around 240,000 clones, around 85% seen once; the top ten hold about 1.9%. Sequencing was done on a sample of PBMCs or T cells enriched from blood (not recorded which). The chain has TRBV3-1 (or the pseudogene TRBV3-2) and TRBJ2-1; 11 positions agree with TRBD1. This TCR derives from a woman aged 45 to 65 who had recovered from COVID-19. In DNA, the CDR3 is TGTGCCAGCAGCCGAGGGACAGGGGGGCACAATGAGCAGTTCTTC. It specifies CASSRGTGGHNEQFF.